These 30 T cell receptor beta chains share one sample of origin, sequenced in a study of blood T cells in healthy people across ages. It was with a sample-barcoded 5' primer and a J-beta primer mix that a second PCR of roughly 6 to 11 cycles was run. MiXCR, applied by TCRdb to the 5' RACE reads, yields one record per CDR3 protein. Of roughly 1,800,000 distinct CDR3 sequences in the sample, around half are singletons; the top ten hold approximately 2.1%. The sample comprised blood. All receptors come from a woman aged 40-49 years in good health.

This clonotype turned up a few times. V gene TRBV5-1 combines with J gene TRBJ2-1; the D is unclear. Germline V gives CDR1 SGHRS, CDR2 YFSETQ. The CDR3 is 13 amino acids. Trimming shortened V by 1 base and J by 8 bases, and 10 bases separated the two germline ends. In DNA, the CDR3 is TGCGCCAGCAGCTTGAATCCCCCAGATGAGCAGTTCTTC. Protein: CASSLNPPDEQFF.

This clonotype was detected a few times. The J gene is TRBJ2-7, the V gene TRBV28; possibly TRBD1 for D (5 bases). CDR3 length: 13 residues. Germline V gene data show CDR1 as MDHEN and CDR2 as SYDVKM. V shed 7 bases and J shed 1 base, with 11 bases lying between them. The CDR3 bases are TGTGCCAGCAATAAAAAGGGGTCCTACGAGCAGTACTTC. Its protein product is CASNKKGSYEQYF.

This clonotype was recorded a few times. The V and J genes are TRBV27 and TRBJ1-2, with D maybe TRBD1 (6 bases). The V and J ends lost 4 bases and 1 base respectively, with 13 bases between them. CDR1 is MNHEY, CDR2 SMNVEV, per germline (reference sequence). The CDR3 is made up of 15 amino acids. The CDR3 protein is CASSYLGQINYGYTF. The CDR3 DNA follows: TGTGCCAGCAGTTATCTCGGACAGATTAACTATGGCTACACCTTC.

The chain recombines TRBV28 with TRBJ2-3, with 10 bases matching TRBD1. The CDR3 sequence is 16 residues long. The junction had 5 bases not matched to a gene; V was cut back by 3 bases and J by 2 bases. The germline V gene encodes CDR1 MDHEN and CDR2 SYDVKM. The CDR3 here is CASSFSGQGVTDTQYF. CDR3 nucleotide sequence: TGTGCCAGCAGTTTCTCTGGACAGGGGGTCACAGATACGCAGTATTTT.

As for this clonotype: A much larger clone sits a single nucleotide away, making a read error possible. The CDR3 here is CASSLARDDEQYF. Here the CDR3 DNA reads TGTGCCAGCAGCTTAGCCAGGGACGACGAGCAGTACTTC. This chain uses TRBV7-2 with TRBJ2-1; D tentatively fits TRBD1 or TRBD2 (5 bases each). The J call may be incorrect, as the DNA end agrees better with TRBJ2-7. Germline loops: CDR1 SGHTA, CDR2 FQGNSA. The CDR3 totals 13 residues.

As concerns this clonotype: The CDR3 ends on some other residue instead of the conserved phenylalanine or tryptophan, so this is likely a read error. The chain joins TRBV3-1 to TRBJ2-1; D remains unclear. Germline V gene lookup returns CDR1 LGHDT and CDR2 YNNKEL (reference sequence). The CDR3 runs to 14 residues. Trimming stripped 7 bases from V and 0 bases from J, with 10 bases between. The CDR3 region is CASNSANSYNEQFL. The CDR3 bases are TGTGCCAGCAACTCTGCAAACTCCTACAATGAGCAGTTCTTG.

The rearrangement uses TRBV29-1 and TRBJ2-1; D is unresolved. Germline values: CDR1 SQVTM, CDR2 ANQGSEA. Trimming shortened V by 1 base and J by 5 bases, and 6 bases separated the two germline ends. The CDR3 consists of 12 residues. The CDR3 DNA sequence: TGCAGCGTTGAAGGTAAACACAATGAGCAGTTCTTC. Residues: CSVEGKHNEQFF.

The chain recombines TRBV20-1 with TRBJ2-5; TRBD1 agrees at 9 bases. The J call may be wrong; the DNA end is better matched by TRBJ2-7. The germline gives CDR1 DFQATT, CDR2 SNEGSKA (reference sequence). This CDR3 is built from 14 residues. In nucleotides, the CDR3 is TGCAGTGCTAGAGGGGACAGGGATTTAGGCGAGCAGTACTTC. Translated: CSARGDRDLGEQYF.

Concerning this clonotype: A junction end diverges from the germline sequence, so it may reflect a read error. The chain uses TRBV4-1 and TRBJ1-2; D is undetermined. The V gene's germline CDR1 is MGHRA and CDR2 YSYEKL. This CDR3 spans 12 amino acids. This CDR3 is CASSQGFYGCTF. The CDR3 region has the DNA TGCGCCAGCAGCCAGGGGTTCTATGGCTGCACCTTC.

This clonotype was observed a handful of times. The V gene is TRBV7-9, the J gene TRBJ2-5, with D perhaps TRBD1 (5 bases). The CDR3 spans 14 residues. Trimming removed 5 bases from V and 0 bases from J, with 10 bases in between. Germline values: CDR1 SEHNR, CDR2 FQNEAQ (reference sequence). CDR3 protein: CASSPQGHQETQYF. The CDR3 nucleotides read TGTGCCAGCAGCCCCCAGGGCCACCAAGAGACCCAGTACTTC.

This clonotype was counted a few times. The rearrangement uses TRBV10-3 and TRBJ1-1; D is undetermined. The ends were cut back, 3 bases at V and 1 base at J, with 15 bases in the middle. This CDR3 is 16 amino acids long. CDR1 and CDR2 from the germline V gene are ENHRY and SYGVKD. As DNA, the CDR3 is TGTGCCATCAGTGACCCCGATGCGGGAACGAACACTGAAGCTTTCTTT. Translation gives CAISDPDAGTNTEAFF.

This clonotype was seen a handful of times. This chain connects TRBV7-3 to TRBJ1-2; D remains unclear. The CDR3 runs 16 residues. Trimming removed 2 bases from V and 0 bases from J, with 13 bases in between. Germline CDR1 SGHTA, CDR2 FQGTGA. The CDR3 nucleotides read TGTGCCAGCAGCTTATTAGTAGGATTTACTAACTATGGCTACACCTTC. It encodes CASSLLVGFTNYGYTF.

This clonotype was detected only a few times. The chain couples TRBV6-6 to TRBJ2-5; D tentatively reads TRBD1 or TRBD2 (6 bases each). The germline V and J ends were trimmed by 5 bases and 2 bases, with 18 bases remaining between them. From germline, CDR1 is MNHNY and CDR2 SVGAGI (reference sequence). The CDR3 is 16 amino acids. The CDR3 DNA is TGTGCCAGCAGTGACCCTCCTGGAGGGGGGCAAGAGACCCAGTACTTC. It codes for CASSDPPGGGQETQYF.

The sample holds a few counts of this clonotype. CDR3 protein: CSAERSTGKISYEQYF. The DNA for the CDR3 is TGCAGTGCTGAGCGCTCAACAGGGAAAATATCCTACGAGCAGTACTTC. This rearrangement joins TRBV20-1 to TRBJ2-7; weak D call: TRBD1 (6 bases). V was pared by 5 bases and J by 1 base, with 21 bases between. This CDR3 region has 16 residues. The germline V gene has CDR1 DFQATT and CDR2 SNEGSKA (reference sequence).

V is TRBV7-3 and J is TRBJ1-6; D is unresolved. Per the germline V gene, CDR1 is SGHTA and CDR2 is FQGTGA. The V end lost 5 bases, the J end lost 6 bases, and 14 bases lay between the germline ends. CDR3 size: 15 residues. CDR3 loop: CASSNQPGVNSPLHF. The CDR3 DNA reads as TGTGCCAGCAGCAATCAACCCGGGGTTAATTCACCCCTCCACTTT.

In this sample, this clonotype turned up a few times. The CDR3 is CATSILQGQGQPQHF. The CDR3 region has the DNA TGTGCCACCAGCATCCTACAGGGACAGGGCCAGCCCCAGCATTTT. The chain joins TRBV15 to TRBJ1-5; 9 bases match TRBD1. CDR1 LNHNV and CDR2 YYDKDF come from the germline V gene (reference sequence). The ends lost 4 bases at V and 7 bases at J; junction bases unmatched: 8. There are 15 residues in the CDR3.

The V and J genes are TRBV6-5 and TRBJ2-4; unclear D gene. The CDR3 totals 16 residues. The V end lost 0 bases, the J end lost 6 bases, and 15 bases lay between the germline ends. Germline V lookup: CDR1 MNHEY, CDR2 SVGAGI. The CDR3 here is CASSYSKSPSGNIQYF. The CDR3 nucleotides are TGTGCCAGCAGTTACTCGAAAAGCCCATCCGGAAACATTCAGTACTTC.

This clonotype came up a few times. The rearrangement joins TRBV29-1 to TRBJ1-1; 7 positions agree with TRBD1. Germline CDR1 reads SQVTM; CDR2 reads ANQGSEA. Trimming cost V 2 bases and J 3 bases; bases outside gene matches: 0. The CDR3 extends over 12 amino acids. The CDR3 sequence: CSVEQGDTEAFF. DNA for the CDR3: TGCAGCGTTGAACAGGGGGACACTGAAGCTTTCTTT.

The V gene is TRBV20-1, the J gene TRBJ2-7, with D hard to call. The CDR3 sequence is 15 residues long. CDR1 is DFQATT and CDR2 is SNEGSKA in the germline V gene (reference sequence). The germline V and J ends were trimmed by 6 bases and 7 bases, with 25 bases remaining between them. CDR3 DNA: TGCAGTGCCCGGAATCAGAAACGCCCCTACAATGAGCAGTACTTC. It codes for CSARNQKRPYNEQYF.

The V gene is TRBV20-1, the J gene TRBJ1-1; D unresolved. Trimming took 0 bases from V and 7 from J, leaving 9 bases between them. Germline V lookup: CDR1 DFQATT, CDR2 SNEGSKA (reference sequence). The CDR3 totals 12 residues. The CDR3 sequence is CSAREGSVEAFF. The CDR3 DNA reads TGCAGTGCTAGAGAGGGTTCGGTTGAAGCTTTCTTT.

This chain links TRBV28 with TRBJ2-5; a possible D gene is TRBD1 (6 bases). The V and J ends lost 8 bases and 3 bases respectively, with 10 bases between them. The CDR3 is 12 residues long. Germline-derived CDR1 and CDR2 are MDHEN and SYDVKM. The CDR3 loop is CASGGRKETQYF. Written as DNA, the CDR3 is TGTGCCAGCGGGGGCAGGAAAGAGACCCAGTACTTC. The full variable domain, with the rest looked up from reference TRBV28 and TRBJ2-5, is DVKVTQSSRYLVKRTGEKVFLECVQDMDHENMFWYRQDPGLGLRLIYFSYDVKMKEKGDIPEGYSVSREKKERFSLILESASTNQTSMYLCASGGRKETQYFGPGTRLLVL.

The chain is built from TRBV2 and TRBJ2-6; D call uncertain. The CDR3 totals 15 residues. Trimming took off 5 bases at V and 4 bases at J, with 12 bases between the two ends. Germline CDR1 SNHLY, CDR2 FYNNEI. CDR3 sequence (DNA): TGTGCCAGCAGTCAAAGTGGTTTCGGGGCCAACGTCCTGACTTTC. Translating gives CASSQSGFGANVLTF.

Remarks on this clonotype: The junction departs from the called germline gene at one end, perhaps through a read error. This sequence joins TRBV4-2 and TRBJ1-2, with no clear D. This CDR3 is 14 amino acids long. Germline lookup yields CDR1 LGHNA and CDR2 YNFKEQ. CDR3 coding DNA: TGTGTCAGCAGCCAAGATCAGTGGATCTATGGCTACACCTTC. It translates to CVSSQDQWIYGYTF.

The chain uses TRBV5-1 and TRBJ2-3; D possibly corresponds to TRBD2 (7 bases). CDR1 is SGHRS and CDR2 is YFSETQ in the germline V gene. The V and J ends lost 4 bases and 5 bases respectively, with 14 bases between them. This CDR3 comprises 14 residues. The CDR3 DNA follows: TGCGCCAGCAGCAGCCGGGGGGCTGGAGATACGCAGTATTTT. This codes for CASSSRGAGDTQYF.

About this clonotype: Its ends do not fully match the called genes, so a read error is possible. The DNA for the CDR3 is TGTGCTAGCAGCCGGGATTTTGGAACCGGGGAGCTGTTTTTT. Amino acids: CASSRDFGTGELFF. This chain joins TRBV7-7 and TRBJ2-2; D is perhaps TRBD2 (5 bases). Per the germline V gene, CDR1 is SSHAT and CDR2 is FNYEAQ (reference sequence). The CDR3 consists of 14 residues.

The chain employs TRBV6-2 or TRBV6-3 and TRBJ2-2, with no clear D. CDR1 and CDR2 (germline): MNHEY, SVGEGT. This CDR3 spans 15 amino acids. Between the trimmed V and J ends, which lost 6 bases and 2 bases, there was a span of 13 bases. CDR3 region: CASRPAAINTGELFF. Here the CDR3 DNA reads TGTGCCAGCAGACCGGCGGCGATTAACACCGGGGAGCTGTTTTTT.

V and J are TRBV20-1 and TRBJ1-6; D is unresolved. Per the germline V gene, CDR1 is DFQATT and CDR2 is SNEGSKA (reference sequence). The CDR3 is made up of 17 amino acids. V lost 3 bases, J lost 0 bases, and 15 bases lay in between. The CDR3 loop reads CSASLGSLSSYNSPLHF. Here the CDR3 DNA reads TGCAGTGCTAGTTTGGGTTCTTTGAGCTCCTATAATTCACCCCTCCACTTT.

This clonotype was recorded a few times. The gene calls are TRBV7-9 and TRBJ1-2, with TRBD1 matching over 8 bases. The CDR3 has 15 amino acids. J lost 3 bases, V lost 1 base, and 4 bases had no gene match. Germline V lookup: CDR1 SEHNR, CDR2 FQNEAQ (reference sequence). The chain's CDR3 is CASSLGGQAHYGYTF. For the CDR3, the DNA is TGTGCCAGCAGCTTAGGGGGACAGGCCCACTATGGCTACACCTTC.

This clonotype occurred a few times. The V and J genes are TRBV4-3 and TRBJ1-2; tentatively, D is TRBD1 (6 bases). CDR3 length equals 16 residues. Trimming left V 5 bases short and J 3 bases short, with 19 bases between. Germline V gene data show CDR1 as LGHNA and CDR2 as YSLEER. The chain's CDR3 is CASSTMVGGFDYGYTF. As DNA, the CDR3 is TGCGCCAGCAGCACGATGGTGGGGGGCTTTGACTATGGCTACACCTTC.

This chain links TRBV20-1 with TRBJ2-3, with D maybe TRBD1 (5 bases). Trimming removed 5 bases at V and 2 bases at J, with 8 bases between. Germline assignment: CDR1 DFQATT and CDR2 SNEGSKA (reference sequence). The CDR3 runs 12 residues. CDR3 sequence reads: CSADSLTDTQYF. The CDR3 DNA follows: TGCAGTGCTGACAGTCTCACAGATACGCAGTATTTT.